This TCR beta chain was identified in a study of T cell responses to AZD1222 COVID-19 vaccine. Study-level points and caveats: Spike as a whole was targeted by vaccine-associated CD4 TCRs, dominant at 160-218 and 743-854. Targeting of unmutated variant regions was reportedly seen in nearly half of spike-specific TCRs. Two doses of AZD1222 preceded a rise in Spike-specific TCR breadth and depth. In all cases, repertoires were sampled only after the peak T cell response.

Of note for this clone: Its specificity is not known.

Only in-frame clones appear in the TCRdb table, and some are missing; sequencing was by immunoSEQ multiplex PCR. The profile shows 170,000 or so clones, about nine tenths of them singletons. The sample was peripheral blood, taken on day 0 of AZD1222 vaccination. The receptor comes from an adult in good health.

DNA of the CDR3: TGTGCCAGCAGCGACAGCGGGGGGGCGGAGACCCAGTACTTC. The encoded protein is CASSDSGGAETQYF. This chain links TRBV9 with TRBJ2-5, with 10 bases identical to TRBD2. Germline-derived CDR1 and CDR2 are SGDLS and YYNGEE. V was pared by 3 bases and J by 5 bases, with 4 bases of the junction left unmatched. The CDR3 consists of 14 residues.